Following are 8 T cell receptor beta chains from one sample sequenced in a study of vaccination and CD4 T cells after COVID-19. No antigens are known for them. The time point: late sampling 161 to 241 days after vaccination in a few convalescent patients. Treatment: 10-day PBMC culture with coronavirus spike peptide pools or control peptides (ViraFEST assay). The Oncomine TCR Beta short-read assay was applied to DNA of cultured CD4+ T cells. TCRdb passed the PCR reads through MiXCR, listing each CDR3 protein once. The sample holds fewer than 20,000 distinct CDR3 sequences, 44% seen once. Here the sequenced sample was CD4+ T cells from blood, cultured in vitro, taken about 7 months after SARS-CoV-2 vaccination. The receptor source for this set is a human donor who had recovered from COVID-19.

The J gene is TRBJ1-2, the V gene TRBV7-9, with D hard to call. The CDR3 has 14 residues. Germline-derived CDR1 and CDR2 are SEHNR and FQNEAQ (reference sequence). The ends were cut back, 5 bases at V and 0 bases at J, with 10 bases in the middle. The DNA for the CDR3 is TGTGCCAGCAGCCCGACGGGATCTAACTATGGCTACACCTTC. It yields the protein CASSPTGSNYGYTF.

Only a few counts were recorded for this clonotype. The chain is built from TRBV7-9 and TRBJ2-5; 8 bases line up with TRBD2. The ends lost 1 base at V and 5 bases at J; junction bases unmatched: 3. Germline assignment: CDR1 SEHNR and CDR2 FQNEAQ (reference sequence). This CDR3 has 14 residues. In DNA, the CDR3 is TGTGCCAGCAGCTTAGGCTCGGGGGGGGAGACCCAGTACTTC. This translates into CASSLGSGGETQYF.

The CDR3 is CASSRPGQGSYEQYF. The CDR3 DNA follows: TGTGCCAGCAGCCGGCCGGGACAGGGATCCTACGAGCAGTACTTC. This sequence joins TRBV4-2 and TRBJ2-7, with 9 bases lining up with TRBD1. The CDR3 loop spans 15 amino acids. The junction had 5 bases not matched to a gene; V was cut back by 4 bases and J by 1 base. Germline V lookup: CDR1 LGHNA, CDR2 YNFKEQ.

This clonotype has only a few counts. The genes are TRBV24-1 and TRBJ2-3; D might be TRBD2 (5 bases). This CDR3 is 13 amino acids long. Trimming stripped 4 bases from V and 4 bases from J, with 8 bases between. The germline V gene has CDR1 KGHDR and CDR2 SFDVKD. This CDR3 reads CATSEGSPDTQYF. The CDR3 DNA follows: TGTGCCACCAGTGAAGGGAGTCCAGATACGCAGTATTTT.

The rearrangement links TRBV6-2 or TRBV6-3 to TRBJ2-1; D gene uncertain. Trimming cost V 1 base and J 3 bases, with 13 bases left between them. The CDR3 loop spans 16 amino acids. CDR1 MNHEY and CDR2 SVGEGT come from the germline V gene. CDR3 sequence: CASSYFGLVGYNEQFF. In nucleotides, the CDR3 is TGTGCCAGCAGTTACTTCGGCCTCGTGGGCTACAATGAGCAGTTCTTC.

The chain has TRBV7-3 and TRBJ2-1; D remains unclear. Trimming took off 3 bases at V and 6 bases at J, with 0 bases between the two ends. CDR3 size: 10 residues. CDR1 is SGHTA, CDR2 FQGTGA, per germline. CDR3: CASSFNEQFF. Written as DNA, the CDR3 is TGTGCCAGCAGCTTCAATGAGCAGTTCTTC.

This clonotype was seen more than once but under ten times. This sequence joins TRBV25-1 and TRBJ2-1; no clear D. CDR3 length: 14 residues. The germline V gene encodes CDR1 MGHDK and CDR2 SYGVNS. The V and J ends lost 2 bases and 7 bases respectively, with 12 bases between them. In DNA form, the CDR3 reads TGTGCCAGCAGTGAACCAGCCGCTGGGAATGAGCAGTTCTTC. Protein: CASSEPAAGNEQFF.

The chain uses TRBV5-4 and TRBJ2-3, with a weak D call TRBD2 (6 bases). In germline, CDR1 is SGHNT, CDR2 YYREEE (reference sequence). V was pared by 4 bases and J by 3 bases, with 18 bases between. The length of the CDR3 is 16 residues. CDR3 loop: CASSPSGGEGTDTQYF. CDR3 DNA sequence: TGTGCCAGCAGCCCGTCCGGGGGTGAGGGGACAGATACGCAGTATTTT.